The rows below give T cell receptor beta chains drawn from one sample of a study of T cell responses to AZD1222 COVID-19 vaccine. Clones were sequenced by immunoSEQ multiplex PCR, and TCRdb holds only the in-frame ones, with some missing. Seen here are about 140,000 clones, about 90% observed once, and the top ten hold 3% to 4.5%. Sequenced here: peripheral blood, sampled on day 0 of AZD1222 vaccination. The receptors were gathered from an adult in good health. The CDR3 runs from the conserved cysteine through the conserved F or W. The D gene is left open where the match is weak. Size values are once, few and many counts, or a class for expanded clones, and some rows have none.

>TRBJ1-2|TRBD1|.|TRBV28
TGTGCCAGCAGCGGACAGGGTCGCGGCTACACCTTC
CASSGQGRGYTF
>TRBJ1-2|.|.|TRBV28
TGTGCCAGCAGTTCCCGTGGGGGAGGCTATGGCTACACCTTC
CASSSRGGGYGYTF
>TRBJ2-7|.|.|TRBV19
TGTGCCAGTAGTATGACAGCTGCCTCCTACGAGCAGTACTTC
CASSMTAASYEQYF
>TRBJ1-2|.|.|TRBV4-1
TGCGCCAGCAGCCAAGGGTTTCAGGAAAACTATGGCTACACCTTC
CASSQGFQENYGYTF
>TRBJ1-1|.|.|TRBV27
TGTGCCAGCAGGGAGACAGGGAACACTGAAGCTTTCTTT
CASRETGNTEAFF
>TRBJ2-7|TRBD2|.|TRBV19
TGTGCCAGTAGTATTAGCGGGAGCTCCTACGAGCAGTACTTC
CASSISGSSYEQYF
>TRBJ1-5|TRBD1|.|TRBV30
TGTGCCTGTGCGACAGGGAAGGGCCAGCATTTT
CACATGKGQHF
>TRBJ2-2|.|.|TRBV19
TGTGCCAGTTCTAGGACTATAAACACCGGGGAGCTGTTTTTT
CASSRTINTGELFF
>TRBJ1-4|TRBD1|.|TRBV30
TGTGCCTGGGGACAGGGGGGGAAAAATGAAAAACTGTTTTTT
CAWGQGGKNEKLFF
>TRBJ1-2|.|.|TRBV6-6
TGTGCCAGCAGCCCTCAGACCGGTGGCTCCTATGGCTACACCTTC
CASSPQTGGSYGYTF
>TRBJ1-2|.|.|TRBV20-1
TGCAGTGCTAGAGGACCCAGCGGCTACACCTTC
CSARGPSGYTF
>TRBJ2-7|TRBD2|.|TRBV6-2/TRBV6-3
TGTGCCAGCAGTTACCCACCCGGGCGGGAGCTAGCCTACGAGCAGTACTTC
CASSYPPGRELAYEQYF
>TRBJ1-5|TRBD1|few|TRBV29-1
TGCAGCGTTGAGACAGGGTCGGACCAGCCCCAGCATTTT
CSVETGSDQPQHF
>TRBJ2-1|TRBD1|.|TRBV2
TGTGCCAGTCAACCCAGGGGGCGCTACAATGAGCAGTTCTTC
CASQPRGRYNEQFF
>TRBJ2-3|TRBD2|.|TRBV3-1/TRBV3-2
TGTGCCAGCAGCCACCGACTAGCGGGAGGGTTGGGGACAGATACGCAGTATTTT
CASSHRLAGGLGTDTQYF
>TRBJ2-5|TRBD1|few|TRBV12-3/TRBV12-4
TGTGCCAGCGGGACAGGGGCTGAGGAGACCCAGTACTTC
CASGTGAEETQYF
>TRBJ1-6|TRBD1|.|TRBV5-6
TGTGCCAGCACCGGAACAGGGGAATCACCCCTCCACTTT
CASTGTGESPLHF
>TRBJ2-1|TRBD2|.|TRBV29-1
TGCAGCGTTGAGTATAGGGGACTAGCGGACAATGAGCAGTTCTTC
CSVEYRGLADNEQFF
>TRBJ2-7|TRBD1|.|TRBV29-1
TGCAGCGTTGGTGGGACAGGATCCTCCTACGAGCAGTACTTC
CSVGGTGSSYEQYF
>TRBJ1-1|.|.|TRBV11-3
TGTGCCAGCAGCTTGAGACCCGTGAACACTGAAGCTTTCTTT
CASSLRPVNTEAFF